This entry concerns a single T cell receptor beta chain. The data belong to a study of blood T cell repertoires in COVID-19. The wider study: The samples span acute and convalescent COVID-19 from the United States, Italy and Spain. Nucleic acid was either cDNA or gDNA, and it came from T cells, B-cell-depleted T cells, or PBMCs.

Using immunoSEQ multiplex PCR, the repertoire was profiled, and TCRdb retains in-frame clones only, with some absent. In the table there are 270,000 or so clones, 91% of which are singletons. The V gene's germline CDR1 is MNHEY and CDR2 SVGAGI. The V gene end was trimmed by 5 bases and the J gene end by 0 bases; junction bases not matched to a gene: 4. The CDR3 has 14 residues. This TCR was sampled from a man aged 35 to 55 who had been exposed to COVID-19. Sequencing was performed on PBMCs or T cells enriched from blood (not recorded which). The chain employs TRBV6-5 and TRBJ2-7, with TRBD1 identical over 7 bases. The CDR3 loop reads CASSRGTASYEQYF. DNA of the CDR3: TGTGCCAGCAGTCGAGGGACAGCCTCCTACGAGCAGTACTTC.